The 20 T cell receptor beta chains below all came from one sample that was sequenced in a study of cytomegalovirus exposure and HLA in healthy donors. PCR was performed using 60 Vbeta and 13 Jbeta primers. Profiling relied on immunoSEQ multiplex PCR, and the TCRdb table lists in-frame clones only, not all of them. The sample has about 140,000 clones, approximately 80% seen once. Sequenced input: PBMCs. Receptors were obtained from a male donor in good health and CMV-seropositive.

Here the CDR3 reads CASSPGLAGESTQYF. Written as DNA, the CDR3 is TGTGCCAGCTCACCGGGACTAGCGGGCGAGTCGACCCAGTACTTC. The gene calls are TRBV18 and TRBJ2-5, with 12 bases matching TRBD2. Losses at the gene ends were 3 bases for V and 7 bases for J; bases not matched to a gene: 6. In germline, CDR1 is KGHSH, CDR2 LQKENI. The CDR3 sequence is 15 residues long.

The chain employs TRBV6-5 and TRBJ2-5, with 9 bases lining up with TRBD1. In germline, CDR1 is MNHEY, CDR2 SVGAGI. The CDR3 totals 15 residues. Unmatched junction bases numbered 7, after V lost 6 bases and J lost 2 bases. The CDR3 loop is CASRRTGTGQETQYF. In DNA, the CDR3 is TGTGCCAGCAGACGAACCGGGACAGGGCAAGAGACCCAGTACTTC.

The V gene is TRBV10-3, the J gene TRBJ1-1, with 9 nucleotides matching TRBD1. The trim removed 3 bases at V and 1 base at J, leaving 12 bases unmatched. In germline, CDR1 is ENHRY, CDR2 SYGVKD. The length of the CDR3 is 18 residues. The CDR3 DNA sequence: TGTGCCATCAGTGACCTGGGTCTGGGGACAGGGCCGAACACTGAAGCTTTCTTT. Translated: CAISDLGLGTGPNTEAFF.

In DNA form, the CDR3 reads TGTGCCAGCAGCCAAGATCCGCCGGGACAGGACTACAATGAGCAGTTCTTC. This codes for CASSQDPPGQDYNEQFF. This chain joins TRBV4-2 and TRBJ2-1, with TRBD1 matching 8 bases. CDR1 and CDR2 (germline): LGHNA, YNFKEQ. With V trimmed by 0 bases and J by 3 bases, 7 bases remained unmatched. There are 17 residues in the CDR3.

V and J are TRBV10-3 and TRBJ2-2; D not certain. The V and J ends lost 2 bases and 1 base respectively, with 8 bases between them. From germline, CDR1 is ENHRY and CDR2 SYGVKD. The CDR3 totals 15 residues. The CDR3 protein is CAISEVGENTGELFF. The CDR3 bases are TGTGCCATCAGTGAGGTTGGAGAGAACACCGGGGAGCTGTTTTTT.

V is TRBV4-3 and J is TRBJ1-6, with a possible D match to TRBD1 (5 bases). Trimming stripped 1 base from V and 4 bases from J, with 8 bases between. CDR3 length equals 15 residues. Per the germline V gene, CDR1 is LGHNA and CDR2 is YSLEER. DNA of the CDR3: TGCGCCAGCAGCCAAGTTGCAGGGTATAATTCACCCCTCCACTTT. Its translation is CASSQVAGYNSPLHF.

As to this clone: At one of its ends the junction is not consistent with the germline gene, which may arise from a read error. This chain links TRBV28 with TRBJ2-5, with 8 bases aligning to TRBD1. The CDR3 length is 11 residues. In germline, CDR1 is MDHEN, CDR2 SYDVKM. CDR3 sequence: CASSSWTGTNF. The CDR3 DNA follows: TGTGCCAGCAGTTCTTGGACAGGGACAAACTTC.

V is TRBV18 and J is TRBJ2-5, with a tentative D call TRBD1 (5 bases). V was cut by 0 bases and J by 0 bases, with 8 bases left in between. The CDR3 extends over 15 amino acids. Germline V lookup: CDR1 KGHSH, CDR2 LQKENI. The CDR3 coding sequence is TGTGCCAGCTCACCACCGGCAGGGTACCAAGAGACCCAGTACTTC. It codes for CASSPPAGYQETQYF.

The rearrangement joins TRBV9 to TRBJ2-3, with TRBD2 matching over 8 bases. CDR3 length: 15 residues. With V trimmed by 3 bases and J by 6 bases, 9 bases remained unmatched. Per the germline V gene, CDR1 is SGDLS and CDR2 is YYNGEE. CDR3 nucleotides: TGTGCCAGCAGCGGGGCCGGGGGGGCGCTGGATACGCAGTATTTT. Protein: CASSGAGGALDTQYF.

V is TRBV2 and J is TRBJ2-1; 7 bases are a match to TRBD1. The V segment lost 5 bases and the J segment 0 bases; nucleotides outside the gene matches: 4. Germline assignment: CDR1 SNHLY and CDR2 FYNNEI. The CDR3 covers 15 residues. CDR3 bases: TGTGCCAGCAGTTTGGGACAGAACTCCTACAATGAGCAGTTCTTC. Amino acid sequence: CASSLGQNSYNEQFF.

The chain couples TRBV7-3 to TRBJ2-1, with 7 bases aligning to TRBD2. This CDR3 has 15 amino acids. CDR1 is SGHTA and CDR2 is FQGTGA in the germline V gene. The V segment lost 6 bases and the J segment 0 bases; nucleotides outside the gene matches: 5. The CDR3 nucleotides are TGTGCCAGCAGTCCTAGCGGCAGCTCCTACAATGAGCAGTTCTTC. Its translation: CASSPSGSSYNEQFF.

This chain uses TRBV7-3 with TRBJ2-3; TRBD2 aligns across 8 bases. J gave up 4 bases and V 4 bases, and 19 bases lay outside the gene matches. The CDR3 spans 19 residues. Germline V gives CDR1 SGHTA, CDR2 FQGTGA. The CDR3, as DNA: TGTGCCAGCAGCTCGAGCAAAAAAGGACGCCCGGGGGGGTCAGATACGCAGTATTTT. Amino acid sequence: CASSSSKKGRPGGSDTQYF.

V gene TRBV7-8 combines with J gene TRBJ2-4, with 7 nucleotides matching TRBD1. CDR1 and CDR2 from the germline V gene are SGHVS and FQNEAQ. The CDR3 loop spans 14 amino acids. After removal of 7 bases from V and 5 bases from J, the junction contained 8 bases not matched to a gene. The CDR3 sequence: CASNQQGWENIQYF. DNA of the CDR3: TGTGCCAGCAACCAACAGGGGTGGGAAAACATTCAGTACTTC.

This chain connects TRBV27 to TRBJ2-3; TRBD2 matches at 7 bases. V gave up 3 bases and J gave up 3 bases; unmatched junction bases: 9. CDR1 and CDR2 (germline): MNHEY, SMNVEV (reference sequence). This CDR3 is built from 16 residues. The CDR3 region has the DNA TGTGCCAGCAGTTTGGTAAGGGGAGGGAGTACAGATACGCAGTATTTT. It specifies CASSLVRGGSTDTQYF.

The chain joins TRBV4-1 to TRBJ2-3; 8 nucleotides agree with TRBD2. V was clipped by 4 bases and J by 2 bases; unmatched bases: 11. CDR1 is MGHRA and CDR2 is YSYEKL in the germline V gene. The CDR3 has 17 amino acids. The CDR3 loop is CASSRQAGVGPTDTQYF. The CDR3, as DNA: TGCGCCAGCAGCCGACAAGCGGGAGTGGGGCCCACAGATACGCAGTATTTT.

This sequence joins TRBV11-2 and TRBJ1-3; D call uncertain. Germline loops: CDR1 SGHAT, CDR2 FQNNGV. This CDR3 has 14 residues. The V end lost 1 base, the J end lost 4 bases, and 8 bases lay between the germline ends. The chain's CDR3 is CASSLAAEGNTIYF. In DNA, the CDR3 is TGTGCCAGCAGCTTAGCGGCGGAAGGAAACACCATATATTTT.

The V gene is TRBV4-2, the J gene TRBJ2-3, with 11 nucleotides matching TRBD2. In germline, CDR1 is LGHNA, CDR2 YNFKEQ. The CDR3 runs 19 residues. V gave up 0 bases and J gave up 3 bases; unmatched junction bases: 11. CDR3 loop: CASSQDRGSGGAETDTQYF. The CDR3 DNA reads TGTGCCAGCAGCCAAGATCGTGGTAGCGGGGGGGCGGAGACAGATACGCAGTATTTT.

The table lists this clone with a count of one. This chain links TRBV18 with TRBJ2-1; 11 bases agree with TRBD2. This CDR3 has 14 amino acids. The germline V gene has CDR1 KGHSH and CDR2 LQKENI. The junction had 5 bases not matched to a gene; V was cut back by 3 bases and J by 10 bases. CDR3 protein: CASSPLAGGREQFF. For the CDR3, the DNA is TGTGCCAGCTCACCGCTAGCGGGGGGACGCGAGCAGTTCTTC.

The rearrangement joins TRBV15 to TRBJ2-3; TRBD2 agrees at 9 bases. Germline V gene sequence: CDR1 LNHNV, CDR2 YYDKDF (reference sequence). Losses at the gene ends were 1 base for V and 4 bases for J; bases not matched to a gene: 6. The CDR3 contains 16 residues. The CDR3 DNA follows: TGTGCCACCAGCAGAGTCGTGGGGACTAGCTCAGATACGCAGTATTTT. It yields the protein CATSRVVGTSSDTQYF.

This clone is a singleton in its sample. The chain employs TRBV27 and TRBJ2-5; tentative D call: TRBD2 (6 bases). The CDR3 has 14 amino acids. The germline gives CDR1 MNHEY, CDR2 SMNVEV (reference sequence). With 6 bases removed from V and 6 bases from J, the gap between germline ends came to 17 bases. For the CDR3, the DNA is TGTGCCAGCAGCCCCCTCGGGGGTGAGAAGACCCAGTACTTC. Its protein is CASSPLGGEKTQYF.